The sequence of this T cell receptor (beta chain) was determined in a study of T cell repertoires in cytomegalovirus infection. Study results and caveats: HLA-C-restricted CMV-specific TCR beta clonotypes were dominant in the ex vivo response.

TCRdb processed the reads anew with MiXCR; each CDR3 protein has one entry. The sample consists of some 390,000 distinct CDR3 sequences, about a sixth of them appearing once. Comment on this clonotype: The antigen is not known.

The origin of this receptor is a human donor in good health (CMV status not recorded). Some clones in this sample may be carry-over from other donors' samples. Source material: PBMCs.

CDR3 sequence reads: CASGGRAGTQETQYF. The CDR3 nucleotides are TGTGCCAGCGGCGGGCGAGCGGGGACCCAAGAGACCCAGTACTTC. The chain uses TRBV6-1 and TRBJ2-5; 7 nucleotides agree with TRBD2. This CDR3 spans 15 amino acids. Germline values: CDR1 MNHNS, CDR2 SASEGT. Trimming took 8 bases from V and 1 from J; bases not matched to a gene: 10.